The subject of this entry is one T cell receptor beta chain. Its antigen is still unknown. The sample is drawn from a study of vaccination effects on CD4 cells after COVID-19. Study context: Subjects were given two BNT162b2 or mRNA-1273 vaccine doses.

In the ViraFEST assay, antigen-specific CD4+ clonotypes were identified by expansion after peptide-pool stimulation. Having been cultured for around ten days, the cells underwent CD4+ T cell isolation. Peptides at around 9.9 ug/ml and IL-2 at about 9.3 IU/ml were added to 1.5 million to 2 million PBMC per well. At days 3 and 7, half of the medium was exchanged for IL-2 medium. Findings of the study overall: Few convalescent patients and no early post-infection timepoints were included in the study.

Produced via immunoSEQ multiplex PCR; TCRdb's table is partial and in-frame only. The data hold under 85,000 clones, with around 74% observed a single time. The CDR3 sequence is 15 residues long. Germline V lookup: CDR1 SGHTA, CDR2 FQGNSA. V was shortened by 4 bases and J by 3 bases, with 14 bases between the two germline ends. The material was CD4+ T cells from PBMCs cultured with HCoV-229E spike peptides, obtained before COVID-19 vaccination. The TCR comes from a human donor who received a COVID-19 vaccine. The chain couples TRBV7-2 to TRBJ2-3; D might be TRBD2 (5 bases). CDR3 loop: CASSSQLVGTDTQYF. CDR3 DNA: TGTGCCAGCAGCTCGCAACTAGTAGGTACAGATACGCAGTATTTT.